These 10 T cell receptor beta chains were all obtained from the same sample, sequenced in a study of blood T cell repertoires in COVID-19 (dated by TCRdb to about 2020). The library was made by the immunoSEQ multiplex PCR assay. Imported from immuneACCESS, the table was reduced by TCRdb to in-frame sequences with V and J called. These copies leave out some clones; in studies compared against another copy, an unresolved V gene accounts for under half, and the cause of the remainder is not known. The table for this sample lists over 200,000 clones; roughly 86% of them were counted only once. Together, the top ten hold approximately 9.8% of the sample. The sample consisted of peripheral blood. These receptors all come from a man aged 35-49 years who had recovered from COVID-19.

The V gene is TRBV4-3, the J gene TRBJ2-1; TRBD2 agrees at 8 bases. The junction had 8 bases not matched to a gene; V was cut back by 0 bases and J by 4 bases. The CDR3 is 17 amino acids. CDR1 and CDR2 (germline): LGHNA, YSLEER. For the CDR3, the DNA is TGCGCCAGCAGCCAAGACAGCGGGGGATTTTATTACAATGAGCAGTTCTTC. This translates into CASSQDSGGFYYNEQFF.

The chain has TRBV7-2 and TRBJ2-7, with 7 nucleotides matching TRBD2. The CDR3 runs to 14 residues. V lost 5 bases and J lost 7; bases outside the gene matches: 11. Germline CDR1 is SGHTA and CDR2 is FQGNSA. CDR3: CASSPASGTGEQYF. The CDR3 bases are TGTGCCAGCAGCCCCGCTAGCGGAACTGGGGAGCAGTACTTC.

The chain links TRBV3-1 (or the pseudogene TRBV3-2) to TRBJ2-2, with 12 positions matching TRBD2. Germline CDR1 LGHDT, CDR2 YNNKEL (reference sequence). Trimming took 1 base from V and 0 from J; bases not matched to a gene: 12. CDR3 length: 21 residues. CDR3 region: CASSQVGLAGGHKTNTGELFF. The DNA of the CDR3 is TGTGCCAGCAGCCAAGTCGGGCTAGCGGGAGGGCATAAGACGAACACCGGGGAGCTGTTTTTT.

This clone came up a few times. This chain links TRBV18 with TRBJ2-7; D unresolved. Germline V gene data show CDR1 as KGHSH and CDR2 as LQKENI. Trimming removed 0 bases from V and 1 base from J, with 7 bases in between. The CDR3 is made up of 14 amino acids. CDR3 DNA: TGTGCCAGCTCACCACCGTATTTATCCTACGAGCAGTACTTC. Its protein is CASSPPYLSYEQYF.

V is TRBV4-3 and J is TRBJ2-2; 8 bases align to TRBD2. V gave up 2 bases and J gave up 5 bases; unmatched junction bases: 4. This CDR3 has 15 residues. The germline V gene encodes CDR1 LGHNA and CDR2 YSLEER. The CDR3 coding sequence is TGCGCCAGCAGCCAACTAGCGGGTGCGACCGGGGAGCTGTTTTTT. Protein: CASSQLAGATGELFF.

This chain connects TRBV5-6 to TRBJ2-7; possible D gene TRBD1, 6 bases. Germline CDR1 SGHDT, CDR2 YYEEEE. The CDR3 length is 16 residues. The V gene lost 0 bases and the J gene lost 5 bases, with 18 bases spanning the gap. This CDR3 reads CASSLVRRGRNDEQYF. In DNA form, the CDR3 reads TGTGCCAGCAGCTTGGTCCGCAGGGGCCGTAACGACGAGCAGTACTTC. The full variable domain, its missing parts supplied by reference TRBV5-6 and TRBJ2-7, is DAGVTQSPTHLIKTRGQQVTLRCSPKSGHDTVSWYQQALGQGPQFIFQYYEEEERQRGNFPDRFSGHQFPNYSSELNVNALLLGDSALYLCASSLVRRGRNDEQYFGPGTRLTVT.

The gene calls are TRBV11-2 and TRBJ1-6, with D unresolved. Germline assignment: CDR1 SGHAT and CDR2 FQNNGV. V lost 2 bases and J lost 9, with 14 bases in between. The CDR3 extends over 15 amino acids. CDR3 DNA: TGTGCCAGCAGCTTACTCCAAACCATGAGTTCACCCCTCCACTTT. This codes for CASSLLQTMSSPLHF.

The chain is built from TRBV6-5 and TRBJ1-2; 8 bases agree with TRBD1. Trimming cost V 6 bases and J 1 base; bases outside gene matches: 1. The CDR3 runs 13 residues. Germline lookup yields CDR1 MNHEY and CDR2 SVGAGI. The CDR3 is CASRQGGNYGYTF. For the CDR3, the DNA is TGTGCCAGCAGACAGGGGGGTAACTATGGCTACACCTTC.

The chain has TRBV6-5 and TRBJ1-1, with D perhaps matching TRBD1 (6 bases). The germline V gene encodes CDR1 MNHEY and CDR2 SVGAGI. This CDR3 contains 15 residues. V was trimmed by 6 bases and J by 6 bases, leaving 20 bases between them. The CDR3 DNA is TGTGCCAGCAGCCCAGGGGCGTCAGGATTAGCTGAAGCTTTCTTT. Its translation: CASSPGASGLAEAFF.

The genes are TRBV6-5 and TRBJ2-7; 8 bases match TRBD1. The CDR3 runs to 14 residues. Germline trimming cut 7 bases from V and 7 bases from J; bases unmatched to any gene: 12. Germline V gene data show CDR1 as MNHEY and CDR2 as SVGAGI. CDR3 bases: TGTGCCAGCAAGGAGACAGGGGTTTGGAGTGAGCAGTACTTC. Amino acid sequence: CASKETGVWSEQYF.